Listed here are 14 T cell receptor beta chains from one sample, sequenced in a study of shared clonotypes between healthy human individuals. The repertoire was sequenced with immunoSEQ multiplex PCR; TCRdb's copy has only in-frame clones and lacks some. The sample carries about 680,000 clones, about three quarters recorded once. The sample comprised memory CD4+ T cells sorted from blood. The subset was: CD45RA-negative fraction. The receptors here all came from a woman in her twenties or thirties in good health.

This chain connects TRBV28 to TRBJ2-3; TRBD1 or TRBD2 may be the D gene (5 bases each). Germline V lookup: CDR1 MDHEN, CDR2 SYDVKM. V shed 4 bases and J shed 1 base, with 12 bases lying between them. This CDR3 has 15 residues. The CDR3 here is CASSSRGKGTDTQYF. In DNA, the CDR3 is TGTGCCAGCAGTTCGAGGGGTAAGGGCACAGATACGCAGTATTTT.

This clone was counted a single time. The chain recombines TRBV28 with TRBJ2-2; 8 bases are a match to TRBD1. The CDR3 consists of 16 residues. Germline V CDR1 and CDR2: MDHEN, SYDVKM. The V gene end was trimmed by 8 bases and the J gene end by 5 bases; junction bases not matched to a gene: 13. The CDR3 sequence: CASGVPGQGKTGELFF. The CDR3 DNA sequence: TGTGCCAGCGGGGTACCAGGACAGGGAAAAACCGGGGAGCTGTTTTTT.

The chain couples TRBV7-6 to TRBJ1-1; D gene uncertain. The CDR3 has 16 residues. Trimming took 2 bases from V and 0 from J, leaving 13 bases between them. Germline CDR1 SGHVS, CDR2 FNYEAQ. The CDR3 loop is CASSLNGGHMNTEAFF. In nucleotides, the CDR3 is TGTGCCAGCAGCTTAAACGGCGGCCATATGAACACTGAAGCTTTCTTT. The complete variable domain, with remaining parts taken from reference TRBV7-6 and TRBJ1-1, reads GAGVSQSPRYKVTKRGQDVALRCDPISGHVSLYWYRQALGQGPEFLTYFNYEAQQDKSGLPNDRFSAERPEGSISTLTIQRTEQRDSAMYRCASSLNGGHMNTEAFFGQGTRLTVV.

This clone has more than one count but fewer than ten. The chain carries TRBV21-1 and TRBJ1-1. TRBV21-1 is flagged as a pseudogene. CDR3 length: 14 residues. The CDR3 is CASSKEEGRSEAFF. CDR3 sequence (DNA): TGTGCCAGCAGCAAAGAGGAGGGTCGGAGTGAAGCTTTCTTT.

This clone was counted many times. The chain carries TRBV5-3 and TRBJ2-1, with a tentative D call TRBD1 (6 bases). TRBV5-3 is sorted into the ORF group, with uncertain function. Trimming pared 3 bases from V and 5 bases from J, leaving 9 bases between. The CDR3 runs 13 residues. CDR3 loop: CARSYEGDNEQFF. CDR3 coding DNA: TGTGCCAGAAGCTATGAGGGGGACAATGAGCAGTTCTTC.

The chain links TRBV5-1 to TRBJ1-4, with D unclear. The germline V gene has CDR1 SGHRS and CDR2 YFSETQ. This CDR3 contains 16 residues. Between the trimmed V and J ends, which lost 0 bases and 0 bases, there was a span of 9 bases. The CDR3 loop is CASSLEVFATNEKLFF. CDR3 nucleotide sequence: TGCGCCAGCAGCTTGGAAGTATTTGCAACTAATGAAAAACTGTTTTTT.

The V call is TRBV5-1, the J call TRBJ2-2, with D hard to call. The CDR3 length is 14 residues. V was shortened by 5 bases and J by 6 bases, with 14 bases between the two germline ends. Germline lookup yields CDR1 SGHRS and CDR2 YFSETQ. The CDR3 DNA reads TGCGCCAGCAGGAGAGGTCTGGGTGCCGGGGAGCTGTTTTTT. Its protein is CASRRGLGAGELFF.

V and J are TRBV9 and TRBJ1-2; D perhaps matches TRBD1 (5 bases). Germline V CDR1 and CDR2: SGDLS, YYNGEE. The CDR3 consists of 16 residues. Trimming took 4 bases from V and 3 from J, leaving 19 bases between them. This chain's CDR3 is CASSSEGWWVDYGYTF. DNA for the CDR3: TGTGCCAGCAGCTCAGAGGGGTGGTGGGTAGACTATGGCTACACCTTC. Looking up the rest from reference TRBV9 and TRBJ1-2 gives the full variable domain: DSGVTQTPKHLITATGQRVTLRCSPRSGDLSVYWYQQSLDQGLQFLIQYYNGEERAKGNILERFSAQQFPDLHSELNLSSLELGDSALYFCASSSEGWWVDYGYTFGSGTRLTVV.

The V call is TRBV2, the J call TRBJ1-1; the D is unclear. V was shortened by 5 bases and J by 1 base, with 8 bases between the two germline ends. Germline assignment: CDR1 SNHLY and CDR2 FYNNEI. The CDR3 has 13 amino acids. The CDR3 is CASSPDGNTEAFF. The CDR3 DNA follows: TGTGCCAGCAGTCCGGACGGGAACACTGAAGCTTTCTTT. The entire variable domain, with the rest obtained from reference TRBV2 and TRBJ1-1, is as follows: EPEVTQTPSHQVTQMGQEVILRCVPISNHLYFYWYRQILGQKVEFLVSFYNNEISEKSEIFDDQFSVERPDGSNFTLKIRSTKLEDSAMYFCASSPDGNTEAFFGQGTRLTVV.

This clone was seen at least ten times. The chain recombines TRBV11-3 with TRBJ2-2; D is undetermined. The V and J ends lost 3 bases and 0 bases respectively, with 11 bases between them. The CDR3 length is 16 residues. Germline V CDR1 and CDR2: SGHNT, YENEEA. The CDR3 spells CASSLGRLANTGELFF. CDR3 nucleotides: TGTGCCAGCAGCTTGGGCCGTCTCGCGAACACCGGGGAGCTGTTTTTT.

Notes on this clone: Just one base apart from a much larger clone, this may be a read error. The V and J genes are TRBV11-2 and TRBJ2-1; no clear D gene. The CDR3 consists of 11 residues. Germline lookup yields CDR1 SGHAT and CDR2 FQNNGV. V lost 5 bases and J 5 bases, leaving 4 bases between the germline ends. The CDR3 region has the DNA TGTGCCAGCAGCCCCCACAATGAGCAGTTCTTC. Its protein is CASSPHNEQFF.

The chain employs TRBV5-8 and TRBJ1-2, with D perhaps TRBD1 (6 bases). Trimming cost V 5 bases and J 2 bases, with 13 bases left between them. Per the germline V gene, CDR1 is SGHTS and CDR2 is YDEGEE. The CDR3 extends over 14 amino acids. The CDR3 reads CASSSRTANYGYTF. CDR3 in DNA: TGTGCCAGCAGTTCTAGGACAGCCAACTATGGCTACACCTTC.

This rearrangement joins TRBV5-1 to TRBJ1-1, with D uncertain. This CDR3 region has 15 residues. Germline V gives CDR1 SGHRS, CDR2 YFSETQ. V was clipped by 4 bases and J by 2 bases, with 15 bases between them. CDR3 sequence (DNA): TGCGCCAGCAGCCCCTTGGGCGCCGAAAACACTGAAGCTTTCTTT. This encodes CASSPLGAENTEAFF. The whole variable domain, remainder taken from reference TRBV5-1 and TRBJ1-1, is KAGVTQTPRYLIKTRGQQVTLSCSPISGHRSVSWYQQTPGQGLQFLFEYFSETQRNKGNFPGRFSGRQFSNSRSEMNVSTLELGDSALYLCASSPLGAENTEAFFGQGTRLTVV.

Worth noting for this clone: The same CDR3 arises from other DNA sequences in this sample as well. The chain is built from TRBV19 and TRBJ2-7, with a possible D match to TRBD2 (5 bases). Germline V lookup: CDR1 LNHDA, CDR2 SQIVND (reference sequence). The CDR3 runs 14 residues. Trimming cost V 2 bases and J 0 bases, with 8 bases left between them. CDR3 region: CASSIQRGSYEQYF. The CDR3 nucleotides read TGTGCCAGTAGTATACAACGGGGCTCCTACGAGCAGTACTTC.